This T cell receptor beta chain was retrieved from a study of spatial heterogeneity in lung cancer. Study findings and constraints: Intratumoral expanded alpha and beta TCR counts were found to track tumor mutation counts.

CDR1 is GTSNPN, CDR2 SVGIG, per germline (reference sequence). Trimming took 1 base from V and 9 from J; bases not matched to a gene: 9. The CDR3 is made up of 15 amino acids. Documented time point: sample taken at primary tumor resection. This clonotype has a count of ten or more. Its antigen is not identified. TCRdb re-called the 5' RACE reads through MiXCR, storing one row per CDR3 protein. This sample has about 9,100 distinct CDR3 sequences, with about 5.7% found just once. The V gene is TRBV30, the J gene TRBJ1-6; 7 bases fit TRBD1. This TCR derives from a female donor with early-stage non-small cell lung cancer. Sequenced material: lung tumor tissue, taken at surgery. The CDR3: CAWSGGGQGGSPLHF. The CDR3 coding sequence is TGTGCCTGGAGTGGAGGTGGTCAGGGGGGTTCACCCCTCCACTTT.